The 27 T cell receptor beta chains listed next were all sequenced from one sample in a study of blood T cell repertoires in COVID-19. Here immunoSEQ multiplex PCR was the method, and the copy in TCRdb shows in-frame clones only, minus some. The table lists about 200,000 clones, approximately 87% of them singletons, with about 2% in the top ten. The sample was peripheral blood. The receptors here all came from a woman aged 45-65 years with acute or convalescent COVID-19.

CDR3 loop: CASSHLGTGGEKLFF. The CDR3 nucleotides are TGCGCCAGCAGTCATTTAGGCACAGGGGGAGAAAAACTGTTTTTT. V gene TRBV4-1 combines with J gene TRBJ1-4; 8 nucleotides match TRBD1. V lost 6 bases, J lost 8 bases, and 11 bases stayed unmatched. Germline lookup yields CDR1 MGHRA and CDR2 YSYEKL. This CDR3 region has 15 residues.

The rearrangement joins TRBV4-3 to TRBJ2-5; TRBD1 might be the D (5 bases). The CDR3 is 17 residues long. The V gene lost 2 bases and the J gene lost 5 bases, with 21 bases spanning the gap. The germline gives CDR1 LGHNA, CDR2 YSLEER. The CDR3 bases are TGCGCCAGCAGCCAATTCTTAGGGGTTCAGCCTAGGGAGACCCAGTACTTC. Protein product: CASSQFLGVQPRETQYF.

The chain recombines TRBV9 with TRBJ1-1; 9 nucleotides agree with TRBD1. This CDR3 contains 17 residues. The V gene end was trimmed by 0 bases and the J gene end by 5 bases; junction bases not matched to a gene: 11. CDR1 is SGDLS and CDR2 is YYNGEE in the germline V gene. DNA of the CDR3: TGTGCCAGCAGCGTAGGGGGCCGGGACAGGGATGGAACTGAAGCTTTCTTT. It codes for CASSVGGRDRDGTEAFF.

The chain carries TRBV11-2 and TRBJ2-3; D gene uncertain. This CDR3 region has 14 residues. Germline V CDR1 and CDR2: SGHAT, FQNNGV. V was pared by 1 base and J by 0 bases, with 5 bases between. For the CDR3, the DNA is TGTGCCAGCAGCTTAGCCCAGAGCACAGATACGCAGTATTTT. Protein: CASSLAQSTDTQYF.

In its sample, this clone was seen a few times. V usage is TRBV19 and J usage is TRBJ2-6; 9 positions agree with TRBD1. CDR3 length: 14 amino acids. V shed 6 bases, J shed 5 bases, and the junction held 2 bases outside the gene matches. Germline CDR1 reads LNHDA; CDR2 reads SQIVND (reference sequence). CDR3 DNA: TGTGCCAGTAGGGGACAGGGCAGGGCCAACGTCCTGACTTTC. Protein: CASRGQGRANVLTF.

The CDR3 DNA is TGTGCCAGCAGCTTCCCAGGGAACACTGAAGCTTTCTTT. This gives the protein CASSFPGNTEAFF. The chain has TRBV13 and TRBJ1-1, with D hard to call. CDR1 and CDR2 (germline): PRHDT, FYEKMQ (reference sequence). The CDR3 runs 13 residues. Trimming stripped 3 bases from V and 1 base from J, with 6 bases between.

CDR3 nucleotides: TGTGCCAGCAGCTTAGCGTTACAGGGGGACTATGGCTACACCTTC. Protein product: CASSLALQGDYGYTF. The chain has TRBV7-9 and TRBJ1-2, with 8 bases that match TRBD1. The V gene end was trimmed by 0 bases and the J gene end by 3 bases; junction bases not matched to a gene: 3. The CDR3 consists of 15 residues. Germline V gene data show CDR1 as SEHNR and CDR2 as FQNEAQ (reference sequence).

V gene TRBV19 combines with J gene TRBJ2-1; 11 bases match TRBD2. The CDR3 has 17 amino acids. The germline V gene encodes CDR1 LNHDA and CDR2 SQIVND (reference sequence). Losses at the gene ends were 3 bases for V and 1 base for J; bases not matched to a gene: 5. The DNA for the CDR3 is TGTGCCAGTAGTATGACTAGCGGGGTAGTTTCCTACAATGAGCAGTTCTTC. Translated, it gives CASSMTSGVVSYNEQFF.

On this clone: Other DNA sequences in the sample encode the same CDR3. The V and J genes are TRBV30 and TRBJ1-6; tentative D call: TRBD1 (5 bases). The V gene lost 8 bases and the J gene lost 10 bases, with 18 bases spanning the gap. Germline lookup yields CDR1 GTSNPN and CDR2 SVGIG (reference sequence). The CDR3 spans 13 residues. The CDR3 nucleotides are TGTGCCAGCGAGGGAGGGGTGGGCTCACCCCTCCACTTT. This sequence encodes CASEGGVGSPLHF.

This chain connects TRBV10-3 to TRBJ2-7; 14 bases match TRBD2. The junction had 6 bases not matched to a gene; V was cut back by 5 bases and J by 6 bases. The length of the CDR3 is 15 residues. The germline CDR1 and CDR2 sequences are ENHRY and SYGVKD. CDR3 nucleotides: TGTGCCATCAGTTATGGACTAGCGGGAGGACCCGAGCAGTACTTC. Translated, it gives CAISYGLAGGPEQYF.

The genes are TRBV7-9 and TRBJ2-1; D may be TRBD2 (6 bases). This CDR3 spans 17 amino acids. Germline lookup yields CDR1 SEHNR and CDR2 FQNEAQ (reference sequence). Trimming took off 4 bases at V and 5 bases at J, with 21 bases between the two ends. CDR3 bases: TGTGCCAGCAGCTGGGGAGCCGTGGGGCGGGGTCACAATGAGCAGTTCTTC. Translation: CASSWGAVGRGHNEQFF.

The chain recombines TRBV5-4 with TRBJ2-7; 9 bases align to TRBD2. This CDR3 region has 15 residues. The junction had 10 bases not matched to a gene; V was cut back by 4 bases and J by 5 bases. Germline V gene lookup returns CDR1 SGHNT and CDR2 YYREEE (reference sequence). CDR3 region: CASSTGGLASHEQYF. The CDR3 nucleotides are TGTGCCAGCAGCACCGGAGGACTAGCGTCCCACGAGCAGTACTTC.

The chain combines TRBV7-9 with TRBJ2-3; 15 positions match TRBD2. Germline CDR1 is SEHNR and CDR2 is FQNEAQ (reference sequence). The CDR3 covers 18 residues. Unmatched junction bases numbered 11, after V lost 5 bases and J lost 5 bases. DNA of the CDR3: TGTGCCAGCAGCGACGGACTAGCGGGGGGGCTGAGGGGAGATACGCAGTATTTT. Its protein product is CASSDGLAGGLRGDTQYF.

V is TRBV5-1 and J is TRBJ1-2; 7 bases are shared with TRBD1. The CDR3 sequence is 16 residues long. Germline trimming cut 5 bases from V and 7 bases from J; bases unmatched to any gene: 17. The germline gives CDR1 SGHRS, CDR2 YFSETQ. The CDR3 loop reads CASSSGGPQGPSGYTF. CDR3 nucleotide sequence: TGCGCCAGCAGTTCGGGAGGGCCACAGGGGCCGAGTGGCTACACCTTC.

The chain employs TRBV18 and TRBJ1-1; D is unresolved. The ends were cut back, 6 bases at V and 4 bases at J, with 12 bases in the middle. CDR1 is KGHSH and CDR2 is LQKENI in the germline V gene. The CDR3 has 13 residues. The chain's CDR3 is CASSPGSSTEAFF. DNA of the CDR3: TGTGCCAGCTCGCCTGGGAGTAGCACTGAAGCTTTCTTT.

V is TRBV27 and J is TRBJ2-5, with 7 bases that match TRBD1. V was clipped by 1 base and J by 3 bases; unmatched bases: 2. Germline V gene sequence: CDR1 MNHEY, CDR2 SMNVEV (reference sequence). The CDR3 covers 14 residues. CDR3 protein: CASSLYTGEETQYF. The CDR3 bases are TGTGCCAGCAGTTTATATACAGGGGAAGAGACCCAGTACTTC.

This clone was recorded once. The rearrangement joins TRBV19 to TRBJ1-3; D is undetermined. Deletions cut 2 bases from V and 0 bases from J, with 8 bases between. From germline, CDR1 is LNHDA and CDR2 SQIVND (reference sequence). The CDR3 covers 15 residues. CDR3: CASSISGSSGNTIYF. CDR3 nucleotide sequence: TGTGCCAGTAGTATAAGCGGGAGCTCTGGAAACACCATATATTTT.

As DNA, the CDR3 is TGTGCCAGCAGCCCACACCAGGTGGACACTGAAGCTTTCTTT. This gives the protein CASSPHQVDTEAFF. The rearrangement uses TRBV7-6 and TRBJ1-1, with unresolved D. Trimming shortened V by 5 bases and J by 3 bases, and 13 bases separated the two germline ends. The germline V gene encodes CDR1 SGHVS and CDR2 FNYEAQ. This CDR3 is built from 14 residues.

This chain connects TRBV30 to TRBJ1-6, with TRBD1 identical over 11 bases. The germline gives CDR1 GTSNPN, CDR2 SVGIG (reference sequence). Unmatched junction bases numbered 4, after V lost 4 bases and J lost 8 bases. This CDR3 region has 14 residues. The CDR3 DNA reads TGTGCCTGGAACCGGGACAGGGGGTATTCACCCCTCCACTTT. This encodes CAWNRDRGYSPLHF. Looking up the rest from reference TRBV30 and TRBJ1-6 gives the full variable domain: SQTIHQWPATLVQPVGSPLSLECTVEGTSNPNLYWYRQAAGRGLQLLFYSVGIGQISSEVPQNLSASRPQDRQFILSSKKLLLSDSGFYLCAWNRDRGYSPLHFGNGTRLTVT.

The rearrangement uses TRBV9 and TRBJ1-1; the D is unclear. CDR1 and CDR2 (germline): SGDLS, YYNGEE. This CDR3 contains 17 residues. The germline V and J ends were trimmed by 0 bases and 0 bases, with 15 bases remaining between them. CDR3 residues: CASSVDPGKEVNTEAFF. CDR3 bases: TGTGCCAGCAGCGTAGATCCGGGGAAAGAGGTGAACACTGAAGCTTTCTTT.

The table lists this clone with a few counts. This chain links TRBV4-3 with TRBJ2-2; 9 bases line up with TRBD1. The CDR3 covers 19 residues. The germline gives CDR1 LGHNA, CDR2 YSLEER. Germline trimming cut 4 bases from V and 0 bases from J; bases unmatched to any gene: 12. In DNA form, the CDR3 reads TGCGCCAGCAGCCTCCCCCCCGCGGGACAGGGTCCGAACACCGGGGAGCTGTTTTTT. It is translated as CASSLPPAGQGPNTGELFF.

The table lists this clone with a count of one. V is TRBV2 and J is TRBJ2-4; 8 nucleotides align to TRBD1. This CDR3 spans 12 amino acids. CDR1 SNHLY and CDR2 FYNNEI come from the germline V gene. V shed 6 bases and J 9 bases; nucleotides not matched to a gene: 4. The CDR3 nucleotides are TGTGCCAGCAGAGACAGGGGTGGCATTCAGTACTTC. This codes for CASRDRGGIQYF.

The chain joins TRBV7-6 to TRBJ2-2; 12 bases match TRBD2. The CDR3 is 16 amino acids. Germline V gives CDR1 SGHVS, CDR2 FNYEAQ. V lost 2 bases to trimming and J lost 7 bases; unmatched junction nucleotides: 5. CDR3 in DNA: TGTGCCAGCAGCTTACTAGCGGGGGGGACCGGCGGGGAGCTGTTTTTT. Translated: CASSLLAGGTGGELFF.

The genes are TRBV5-1 and TRBJ2-2; 11 bases are shared with TRBD2. V dropped 4 bases and J dropped 5; count of bases not matched to a gene: 10. There are 17 residues in the CDR3. CDR1 and CDR2 from the germline V gene are SGHRS and YFSETQ. CDR3 in amino acids: CASSPNSGRARTGELFF. In DNA, the CDR3 is TGCGCCAGCAGCCCGAATAGCGGGAGGGCCCGGACCGGGGAGCTGTTTTTT.

This chain uses TRBV10-2 with TRBJ2-7; no reliable D call. The germline gives CDR1 WSHSY, CDR2 SAAADI. CDR3 length: 13 amino acids. Trimming took off 2 bases at V and 6 bases at J, with 11 bases between the two ends. CDR3 sequence: CASSEGIYSEQYF. The CDR3 region has the DNA TGCGCCAGCAGTGAGGGTATCTACTCCGAGCAGTACTTC.

The CDR3 coding sequence is TGTGCCAGCAGCCCCCGCGGGGGGACCTATGGCTACACCTTC. This sequence encodes CASSPRGGTYGYTF. The V and J genes are TRBV7-9 and TRBJ1-2, with a weak D call TRBD1 (5 bases). V was clipped by 5 bases and J by 4 bases, with 14 bases between them. Germline loops: CDR1 SEHNR, CDR2 FQNEAQ (reference sequence). The CDR3 is 14 amino acids.

The chain carries TRBV15 and TRBJ1-6; no firm D call. From germline, CDR1 is LNHNV and CDR2 YYDKDF (reference sequence). This CDR3 contains 13 residues. V was cut by 2 bases and J by 9 bases, with 8 bases left in between. The CDR3 region is CATSRQPGSPLHF. CDR3 in DNA: TGTGCCACCAGCAGACAGCCAGGTTCACCCCTCCACTTT.